The clone carrying this T cell receptor beta chain was counted at least ten times. These data are taken from a study of Graves' ophthalmopathy and Graves' hyperthyroidism. Trimming removed 1 base from V and 0 bases from J, with 16 bases in between. Germline CDR1 is DFQATT and CDR2 is SNEGSKA (reference sequence). CDR3 length: 18 residues. RNA transcripts served as template for amplifying TCR beta CDR3 sequences. Second-round multiplex PCR followed a first-round RT-PCR using HTBI primers. TCRdb redid the calling of the multiplex PCR reads with MiXCR, one entry per CDR3 protein. The table includes a few hundred thousand distinct CDR3 sequences, less than 40% detected once.

The chain is built from TRBV20-1 and TRBJ2-6; D ambiguous. The receptor comes from an adult man with Graves' hyperthyroidism. Sample: peripheral blood or thyroid tissue (not recorded which). The CDR3 bases are TGCAGTGCTAGAGCGCCGGTGGGGTCCTACTCTGGGGCCAACGTCCTGACTTTC. Its protein is CSARAPVGSYSGANVLTF.